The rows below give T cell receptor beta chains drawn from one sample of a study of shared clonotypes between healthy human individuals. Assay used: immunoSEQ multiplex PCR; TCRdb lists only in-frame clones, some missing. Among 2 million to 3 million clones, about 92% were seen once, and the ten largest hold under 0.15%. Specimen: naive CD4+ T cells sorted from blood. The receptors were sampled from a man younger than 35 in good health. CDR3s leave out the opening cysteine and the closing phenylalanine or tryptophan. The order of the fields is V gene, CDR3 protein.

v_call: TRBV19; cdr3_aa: ASSSGTIKTQY
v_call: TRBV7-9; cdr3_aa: ASSDTGAYEQY
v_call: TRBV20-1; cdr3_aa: SARPGTEAF
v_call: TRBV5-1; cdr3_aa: ASSLEGQGAINEQF
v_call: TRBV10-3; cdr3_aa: AISDTLGNTEAF
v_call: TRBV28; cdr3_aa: ASSPAGFVGTEAF
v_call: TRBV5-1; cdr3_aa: ASSQNGRYSTDTQY
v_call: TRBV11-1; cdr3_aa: ASSLDGRSPLH
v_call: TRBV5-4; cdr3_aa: ASSSIGATGELF
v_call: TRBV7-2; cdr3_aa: ASSLAGRDNYGYT